One and the same sample provided the 15 T cell receptor beta chains below, sequenced in a study of cytomegalovirus exposure and HLA in healthy donors (dated by TCRdb to between 2016 and 2019). The library was generated by the immunoSEQ multiplex PCR assay. TCRdb stores this immuneACCESS table with in-frame sequences only. Part of the clones is absent; in the studies checked, under half of the shortfall reflects unresolved V genes, and no reason is known for the rest. Present in this sample are about 130,000 clones, approximately 82% of which were seen just once. In total, the top ten clones hold 25% to 30% of the sample. The sample was PBMCs. These receptor sequences come from a man aged 25-45 years in good health and CMV-seropositive.

In DNA form, the CDR3 reads TGCGCCAGCAGCTTAGACGGACTGAACACCGGGGAGCTGTTTTTT. Translating gives CASSLDGLNTGELFF. The chain employs TRBV5-1 and TRBJ2-2; the D gene is possibly TRBD2 (5 bases). Trimming left V 2 bases short and J 1 base short, with 9 bases between. The CDR3 contains 15 residues. Germline assignment: CDR1 SGHRS and CDR2 YFSETQ.

This chain connects TRBV27 to TRBJ1-2; 12 positions agree with TRBD1. This CDR3 has 18 residues. Losses at the gene ends were 5 bases for V and 4 bases for J; bases not matched to a gene: 14. Germline-derived CDR1 and CDR2 are MNHEY and SMNVEV (reference sequence). CDR3 sequence reads: CASSRIGGQGAWSYGYTF. Here the CDR3 DNA reads TGTGCCAGCAGTAGGATAGGGGGACAGGGGGCTTGGAGCTATGGCTACACCTTC.

This sequence joins TRBV19 and TRBJ2-3; D is perhaps TRBD1 (6 bases). Trimming shortened V by 6 bases and J by 4 bases, and 14 bases separated the two germline ends. This CDR3 comprises 14 residues. CDR1 LNHDA and CDR2 SQIVND come from the germline V gene (reference sequence). CDR3 sequence: CASREVGGSDTQYF. CDR3 coding DNA: TGTGCCAGTAGAGAAGTAGGGGGTTCAGATACGCAGTATTTT.

The chain combines TRBV18 with TRBJ2-5; no definite D call. V was shortened by 6 bases and J by 7 bases, with 18 bases between the two germline ends. This CDR3 is 14 amino acids long. Per germline, CDR1 KGHSH and CDR2 LQKENI. CDR3 protein: CASSPLPVEATQYF. Written as DNA, the CDR3 is TGTGCCAGCTCCCCTCTCCCCGTCGAGGCGACCCAGTACTTC.

The chain links TRBV7-2 to TRBJ2-7, with 10 bases that match TRBD1. The CDR3 has 13 amino acids. The junction had 3 bases not matched to a gene; V was cut back by 8 bases and J by 2 bases. Germline CDR1 SGHTA, CDR2 FQGNSA. CDR3 nucleotides: TGTGCCAGCCGGGGGACAGGGGCCTACGAGCAGTACTTC. Amino acids: CASRGTGAYEQYF.

The rearrangement joins TRBV18 to TRBJ1-1; 9 bases match TRBD1. Trimming removed 3 bases from V and 4 bases from J; junction bases left unmatched: 6. The CDR3 has 15 amino acids. Per the germline V gene, CDR1 is KGHSH and CDR2 is LQKENI. The CDR3 sequence is CASSPTGGLSTEAFF. Here the CDR3 DNA reads TGTGCCAGCTCACCTACAGGGGGCTTGAGCACTGAAGCTTTCTTT.

V is TRBV30 and J is TRBJ2-7; the match to TRBD1 covers 8 bases. CDR3 length equals 16 residues. Germline assignment: CDR1 GTSNPN and CDR2 SVGIG (reference sequence). V lost 3 bases and J lost 4; bases outside the gene matches: 14. CDR3: CAWRKNRGTKSYEQYF. The CDR3 nucleotides read TGTGCCTGGAGGAAAAACAGGGGGACAAAGTCATACGAGCAGTACTTC.

The J gene is TRBJ2-2, the V gene TRBV2; 12 bases line up with TRBD2. The junction had 11 bases not matched to a gene; V was cut back by 6 bases and J by 0 bases. CDR1 is SNHLY, CDR2 FYNNEI, per germline. The CDR3 has 19 residues. The CDR3 DNA reads as TGTGCCAGCAGGTCTCCGCGGACTAGCGGGGATTCGAACACCGGGGAGCTGTTTTTT. It specifies CASRSPRTSGDSNTGELFF.

V and J are TRBV6-1 and TRBJ2-7; 9 nucleotides match TRBD2. CDR3 length equals 15 residues. The germline CDR1 and CDR2 sequences are MNHNS and SASEGT. J gave up 2 bases and V 3 bases, and 5 bases lay outside the gene matches. CDR3 bases: TGTGCCAGCAGTGATAGCGGGAGCGTAACCTACGAGCAGTACTTC. Protein: CASSDSGSVTYEQYF.

The chain uses TRBV6-6 and TRBJ1-1; D is undetermined. The CDR3 consists of 12 residues. Germline CDR1 MNHNY, CDR2 SVGAGI (reference sequence). V dropped 9 bases and J dropped 4 bases, with 12 bases sitting between them. CDR3 region: CASSPGITEAFF. The CDR3 bases are TGTGCCAGTTCCCCGGGAATCACTGAAGCTTTCTTT.

The chain is built from TRBV7-3 and TRBJ2-7; 7 bases agree with TRBD1. Per germline, CDR1 SGHTA and CDR2 FQGTGA. This CDR3 has 15 residues. V dropped 2 bases and J dropped 2; count of bases not matched to a gene: 6. As DNA, the CDR3 is TGTGCCAGCAGCTTACCCAGGACAGGCCCCTACGAGCAGTACTTC. It specifies CASSLPRTGPYEQYF.

The rearrangement links TRBV5-1 to TRBJ2-3; D is ambiguous. CDR1 SGHRS and CDR2 YFSETQ come from the germline V gene. With 0 bases removed from V and 1 base from J, the gap between germline ends came to 6 bases. The CDR3 is made up of 14 amino acids. CDR3 sequence: CASSLDRRTDTQYF. The CDR3 DNA follows: TGCGCCAGCAGCTTGGACAGACGCACAGATACGCAGTATTTT.

V is TRBV5-4 and J is TRBJ1-2, with D maybe TRBD1 (6 bases). Germline CDR1 is SGHNT and CDR2 is YYREEE (reference sequence). With 4 bases removed from V and 2 bases from J, the gap between germline ends came to 12 bases. CDR3 length equals 14 residues. CDR3 region: CASSLQGPNYGYTF. The CDR3 bases are TGTGCCAGCAGCCTACAGGGTCCCAACTATGGCTACACCTTC. Using reference TRBV5-4 and TRBJ1-2 for the parts outside the CDR3, the full variable domain is ETGVTQSPTHLIKTRGQQVTLRCSSQSGHNTVSWYQQALGQGPQFIFQYYREEENGRGNFPPRFSGLQFPNYSSELNVNALELDDSALYLCASSLQGPNYGYTFGSGTRLTVV.

The chain has TRBV2 and TRBJ1-5, with 8 bases fitting TRBD1. Trimming at V came to 4 bases and at J to 0 bases, leaving 8 bases not matched to a gene. The CDR3 loop spans 17 amino acids. The germline gives CDR1 SNHLY, CDR2 FYNNEI. The DNA of the CDR3 is TGTGCCAGCAGTGCCACCGGGACAGGACGTAGCAATCAGCCCCAGCATTTT. Its protein is CASSATGTGRSNQPQHF.

The sample holds one count of this clone. V gene TRBV7-8 combines with J gene TRBJ1-1; unclear D gene. CDR1 and CDR2 from the germline V gene are SGHVS and FQNEAQ. Trimming left V 0 bases short and J 2 bases short, with 7 bases between. The CDR3 is 14 amino acids. The CDR3 reads CASSLAARNTEAFF. DNA of the CDR3: TGTGCCAGCAGCTTAGCGGCCAGAAACACTGAAGCTTTCTTT. The whole variable domain, remainder taken from reference TRBV7-8 and TRBJ1-1, is GAGVSQSPRYKVAKRGQDVALRCDPISGHVSLFWYQQALGQGPEFLTYFQNEAQLDKSGLPSDRFFAERPEGSVSTLKIQRTQQEDSAVYLCASSLAARNTEAFFGQGTRLTVV.